This T cell receptor beta chain emerged from a study of T-cell memory formation after mild COVID-19. TCRdb reprocessed the 5' RACE reads with MiXCR, giving one entry per CDR3 protein. The table lists approximately 480,000 distinct CDR3 sequences, approximately 18% of them singletons. A note on this clonotype: Its antigen is as yet unknown.

Study-wide points: Contracting clones from day 15 to 85 showed balanced CD4/CD8; later expanders favored CD4+.

Trimming pared 1 base from V and 2 bases from J, leaving 24 bases between. Germline CDR1 and CDR2: MNHEY and SVGEGT. The CDR3 is made up of 20 amino acids. This clonotype originated in an adult woman who had mild COVID-19 (a few samples of this study predate the infection). Cell type and time point are not known. The chain has TRBV6-2 or TRBV6-3 and TRBJ1-5; a weak D match, TRBD1 (6 bases). The specimen sequenced was PBMCs or a T cell subset sorted from them (not recorded which). CDR3 DNA: TGTGCCAGCAGTTACTTCTGGGGGCAGGAAGATGCGGGAGGCAATCAGCCCCAGCATTTT. Translated, it gives CASSYFWGQEDAGGNQPQHF.